This is a list of T cell receptor beta chains from one sample in a study of T cell repertoires in cytomegalovirus infection. TCRdb analysed the reads with MiXCR anew, one entry per CDR3 protein. This sample has approximately 700,000 distinct CDR3 sequences, with approximately 34% found just once. The sample consisted of PBMCs. The receptors originated from a human donor in good health (CMV status not recorded). Some clones in this sample may be carry-over from other donors' samples. CDR3s include the opening cysteine and the closing phenylalanine or tryptophan. D genes are given only for firm matches. Not all rows give a size; the values are once, few, many and, for expanded clones, a class.

V gene,D gene,clone size,J gene,CDR3 protein,CDR3 DNA
TRBV28,NA,many,TRBJ2-2,CASSLVDRLRTGELFF,TGTGCCAGCAGTTTAGTTGACAGGCTAAGGACCGGGGAGCTGTTTTTT
TRBV7-2,NA,many,TRBJ2-5,CASSLAPSETQYF,TGTGCCAGCAGCTTAGCGCCTAGTGAGACCCAGTACTTC
TRBV7-8,NA,many,TRBJ2-3,CASSYRGAGTDTQYF,TGTGCCAGCAGCTATCGGGGGGCGGGGACAGATACGCAGTATTTT
TRBV28,TRBD1,NA,TRBJ1-2,CASSGTDEGYTF,TGTGCCAGCAGCGGGACAGATGAGGGCTACACCTTC
TRBV11-2,TRBD1,NA,TRBJ1-6,CASSLGETGSIMSSPLHF,TGTGCCAGCAGCTTAGGGGAGACAGGGAGCATAATGAGTTCACCCCTCCACTTT
TRBV12-3/TRBV12-4,TRBD1,NA,TRBJ1-2,CASTQGVYGYTF,TGTGCCAGCACCCAGGGGGTATATGGCTACACCTTC
TRBV6-8,NA,NA,TRBJ2-3,CASSRIMSLLPSGSRTDTQYF,TGTGCCAGCAGTCGAATTATGAGCTTGCTCCCCTCAGGTAGCCGGACAGATACGCAGTATTTT
TRBV7-2,TRBD2,many,TRBJ2-1,CASSLELAGGGEQFF,TGTGCCAGCAGCTTAGAACTAGCGGGAGGAGGTGAGCAGTTCTTC
TRBV7-3,TRBD1,NA,TRBJ2-5,CASSLRTGTGGEIQYF,TGTGCCAGCAGCTTACGAACAGGGACAGGGGGTGAAATCCAGTACTTC
TRBV27,NA,NA,TRBJ1-6,CASSALPGPNSPLHF,TGTGCCAGCAGTGCCCTGCCGGGTCCCAATTCACCCCTCCACTTT
TRBV12-3/TRBV12-4,NA,few,TRBJ1-2,CASSPYGGAYGYTF,TGTGCCAGCAGTCCCTACGGGGGCGCCTATGGCTACACCTTC
TRBV19,TRBD1,few,TRBJ1-2,CASSTDRGNTF,TGTGCCAGTAGTACCGACAGGGGTAACACCTTC
TRBV12-3/TRBV12-4,TRBD2,many,TRBJ2-1,CASSFLAGSYNEQFF,TGTGCCAGCAGCTTTCTAGCGGGATCCTACAATGAGCAGTTCTTC
TRBV12-5,TRBD1,few,TRBJ1-6,CASGHTSGGNRYNSPLHF,TGTGCTAGTGGCCATACTTCAGGGGGAAATCGGTATAATTCACCCCTCCACTTT
TRBV7-2,TRBD2,NA,TRBJ2-2,CASSSGLAGGPIGELFF,TGTGCCAGCAGCTCGGGACTAGCGGGAGGGCCAATCGGGGAGCTGTTTTTT
TRBV20-1,TRBD1,few,TRBJ1-6,CSARDGPTGEYSYNSPLHF,TGCAGTGCTAGAGATGGCCCGACAGGGGAGTACTCCTATAATTCACCCCTCCACTTT
TRBV6-5,TRBD1,NA,TRBJ1-2,CASSYDERGQLNGGYTF,TGTGCCAGCAGTTACGACGAGAGGGGGCAACTTAACGGCGGCTACACCTTC
TRBV12-3/TRBV12-4,NA,NA,TRBJ2-3,CASSFEQGDPWAQYF,TGTGCCAGCAGTTTTGAACAGGGAGACCCTTGGGCGCAGTATTTT
TRBV5-4,NA,once,TRBJ1-4,CASSSSQDEKLFF,TGTGCCAGCAGCTCTAGCCAAGATGAAAAACTGTTTTTT
TRBV7-9,TRBD1,NA,TRBJ2-2,CASSRSGTGTTGELFF,TGTGCCAGCAGCCGATCCGGGACAGGGACCACCGGGGAGCTGTTTTTT
TRBV27,NA,NA,TRBJ2-3,CASSPTTLLTDTQYF,TGTGCCAGCAGTCCAACCACGCTCCTCACAGATACGCAGTATTTT
TRBV7-2,TRBD1,NA,TRBJ2-4,CASSQDRGLLNIQYF,TGTGCCAGCAGCCAGGACAGGGGGCTCCTTAACATTCAGTACTTC
TRBV7-2,TRBD1,many,TRBJ1-1,CASSSRTGEAFF,TGTGCCAGCAGCTCCAGGACAGGGGAAGCTTTCTTT
TRBV11-2,NA,few,TRBJ2-1,CASSPWGKGQFF,TGTGCCAGCAGCCCCTGGGGGAAGGGGCAGTTCTTC
TRBV7-9,TRBD2,once,TRBJ2-3,CASSAGTSGLIGDTQYF,TGTGCCAGCAGCGCCGGGACTAGCGGGCTGATTGGAGATACGCAGTATTTT
TRBV5-1,TRBD1,NA,TRBJ2-1,CASSLRRWQGAYDEQFF,TGCGCCAGCAGCTTGAGAAGGTGGCAGGGGGCCTACGATGAGCAGTTCTTC
TRBV12-3/TRBV12-4,NA,NA,TRBJ1-5,CASSSTRSNQPQHF,TGTGCCAGCAGTTCTACTCGTAGCAATCAGCCCCAGCATTTT
TRBV7-9,TRBD1,NA,TRBJ1-1,CASRTRDRNTEAFF,TGTGCCAGCAGAACCCGGGACAGGAACACTGAAGCTTTCTTT
TRBV19,NA,few,TRBJ1-1,CASSIGGDLGTEAFF,TGTGCCAGTAGTATAGGTGGAGACCTGGGGACTGAAGCTTTCTTT
TRBV2,TRBD1,NA,TRBJ1-1,CASSDTDRVANTEAFF,TGTGCCAGCAGTGATACGGACAGGGTCGCGAACACTGAAGCTTTCTTT
TRBV28,NA,many,TRBJ2-7,CASSLQGSFYEQYF,TGTGCCAGCAGTTTGCAGGGTAGTTTCTACGAGCAGTACTTC
TRBV7-8,NA,few,TRBJ1-5,CASSPGTVNHQPQHF,TGTGCCAGCAGCCCCGGGACGGTTAACCATCAGCCCCAGCATTTT
TRBV7-9,NA,NA,TRBJ1-2,CASSLQGDGYTF,TGTGCCAGCAGTCTACAGGGAGATGGCTACACCTTC
TRBV7-2,NA,NA,TRBJ2-7,CASSSPFDNSYEQYF,TGTGCCAGCAGCTCCCCTTTTGACAACTCCTACGAGCAGTACTTC
TRBV7-2,TRBD1,few,TRBJ1-5,CASSLYRGFGQPQHF,TGTGCCAGCAGCCTATACAGGGGGTTTGGTCAGCCCCAGCATTTT
TRBV4-2,TRBD2,NA,TRBJ2-7,CASSQVGGISYEQYF,TGTGCCAGCAGCCAAGTGGGGGGGATTTCCTACGAGCAGTACTTC
TRBV4-2,NA,NA,TRBJ1-6,CASSQDYGPESSYNSPLHF,TGTGCCAGCAGCCAAGATTATGGCCCGGAAAGCTCCTATAATTCACCCCTCCACTTT
TRBV6-5,NA,NA,TRBJ2-1,CASSLTSSGDYNEQFF,TGTGCCAGCAGTCTTACCTCCTCCGGGGACTACAATGAGCAGTTCTTC
TRBV29-1,NA,NA,TRBJ2-3,CSVASRSTDTQYF,TGCAGCGTCGCGAGCCGGAGCACAGATACGCAGTATTTT
TRBV6-5,TRBD1,NA,TRBJ1-2,CASRSGQGRLYGYTF,TGTGCCAGCAGATCTGGACAGGGGCGACTCTATGGCTACACCTTC
TRBV10-3,NA,NA,TRBJ2-7,CAISGTKENEQYF,TGTGCCATCAGTGGGACGAAGGAGAACGAGCAGTACTTC
TRBV4-2,TRBD2,few,TRBJ2-7,CASSQGGLAPSSYEQYF,TGTGCCAGCAGCCAAGGGGGACTAGCGCCGAGCTCCTACGAGCAGTACTTC
TRBV7-9,NA,NA,TRBJ1-6,CASSPRQYSPLHF,TGTGCCAGCAGCCCACGACAGTATTCACCCCTCCACTTT
TRBV19,NA,NA,TRBJ1-1,CASSISHGGSSEAFF,TGTGCCAGTAGTATATCCCACGGCGGATCCTCGGAAGCTTTCTTT
TRBV19,TRBD2,few,TRBJ2-3,CASSPTSGGPYTDTQYF,TGTGCCAGTAGCCCGACTAGCGGGGGGCCCTACACAGATACGCAGTATTTT
TRBV28,TRBD2,few,TRBJ2-3,CASRGRGALAGDTQYF,TGTGCCAGCAGGGGTCGCGGGGCGCTAGCGGGAGATACGCAGTATTTT
TRBV5-1,NA,NA,TRBJ2-7,CARSVSSSYEQYF,TGCGCCAGAAGTGTTTCGAGCTCCTACGAGCAGTACTTC
TRBV27,NA,NA,TRBJ1-3,CASSFRDVDTIYF,TGTGCCAGCAGTTTCCGGGACGTAGACACCATATATTTT
TRBV7-2,NA,many,TRBJ2-1,CASSFDPPSRGEQFF,TGTGCCAGCAGCTTTGATCCACCCAGTAGAGGAGAGCAGTTCTTC
TRBV28,TRBD1,few,TRBJ1-2,CASSLSTGGWSYGYTF,TGTGCCAGCAGTTTAAGTACAGGGGGCTGGAGCTATGGCTACACCTTC
TRBV6-1,TRBD1,few,TRBJ1-1,CASIRTGPLNTEAFF,TGTGCCAGCATCCGGACAGGGCCATTGAACACTGAAGCTTTCTTT
TRBV7-3,NA,NA,TRBJ2-5,CASSPLGRVQETQYF,TGTGCCAGCAGCCCATTAGGACGGGTCCAAGAGACCCAGTACTTC
TRBV7-9,NA,many,TRBJ1-1,CASSSTRQRRFF,TGTGCCAGCAGCTCAACCAGACAGAGGCGGTTCTTT
TRBV2,NA,many,TRBJ1-2,CASSVEKDYTF,TGTGCCAGCAGTGTAGAGAAAGACTACACCTTC
TRBV19,NA,NA,TRBJ2-7,CASSLSQESSYVQYF,TGTGCCAGTAGTCTGTCCCAGGAGAGCTCCTACGTGCAGTACTTC
TRBV7-2,TRBD1,NA,TRBJ1-4,CASSVTGGKLFF,TGTGCCAGCAGCGTCACAGGGGGAAAACTGTTTTTT